A single sample gave rise to the 13 T cell receptor beta chains below, sequenced in a study of technical replicates of blood from several donors. Assay used: immunoSEQ multiplex PCR; TCRdb lists only in-frame clones, some missing. The sample shows about 81,000 clones, approximately 94% of them seen only once. The sample comprised T cells isolated from PBMCs. Receptors were obtained from a human donor in good health.

V and J are TRBV6-1 and TRBJ2-1; 9 bases fit TRBD1. The germline gives CDR1 MNHNS, CDR2 SASEGT. The V and J ends lost 8 bases and 6 bases, in that order; junction bases with no gene match: 8. This CDR3 contains 14 residues. CDR3 region: CASPRDREINEQFF. Here the CDR3 DNA reads TGTGCCAGCCCTAGGGACAGGGAAATCAATGAGCAGTTCTTC.

The rearrangement joins TRBV7-9 to TRBJ2-1, with unresolved D. The V gene lost 1 base and the J gene lost 7 bases, with 8 bases spanning the gap. The germline V gene encodes CDR1 SEHNR and CDR2 FQNEAQ (reference sequence). This CDR3 has 13 residues. The CDR3 loop reads CASSLVPENEQFF. The CDR3 DNA follows: TGTGCCAGCAGCTTAGTCCCGGAGAATGAGCAGTTCTTC.

The V and J genes are TRBV27 and TRBJ2-7; D is perhaps TRBD1 (6 bases). The CDR3 runs to 12 residues. V lost 6 bases, J lost 3 bases, and 9 bases lay in between. Germline CDR1 reads MNHEY; CDR2 reads SMNVEV (reference sequence). CDR3 sequence reads: CASSPTGYEQYF. The CDR3 DNA reads as TGTGCCAGCAGCCCGACAGGCTACGAGCAGTACTTC.

The chain recombines TRBV6-6 with TRBJ2-7; D is unclear. V was clipped by 8 bases and J by 1 base, with 21 bases between them. This CDR3 is 16 amino acids long. CDR1 is MNHNY, CDR2 SVGAGI, per germline (reference sequence). Written as DNA, the CDR3 is TGTGCCAGCGCCGAGACGCATCTAACTAATTCCTACGAGCAGTACTTC. Its translation: CASAETHLTNSYEQYF.

The V call is TRBV5-1, the J call TRBJ2-7, with 8 positions matching TRBD2. CDR3 length: 13 residues. Germline CDR1 is SGHRS and CDR2 is YFSETQ. J gave up 3 bases and V 5 bases, and 4 bases lay outside the gene matches. The CDR3 region is CASSTSGSYEQYF. The CDR3 DNA reads as TGCGCCAGCAGTACTAGCGGAAGCTACGAGCAGTACTTC.

CDR3 bases: TGTGCCAGCAGCTTAGGTATAGCGGGAGAGGATGTC. This gives the protein CASSLGIAGEDV. J is TRBJ2-7 and V is TRBV7-9, with 9 bases that match TRBD2. The CDR3 consists of 12 residues. The germline V gene has CDR1 SEHNR and CDR2 FQNEAQ (reference sequence).

The rearrangement links TRBV27 to TRBJ2-2, with D unresolved. The V end lost 2 bases, the J end lost 4 bases, and 5 bases lay between the germline ends. Looked up from germline, CDR1 is MNHEY and CDR2 is SMNVEV (reference sequence). This CDR3 has 13 residues. The CDR3 here is CASSLGRTGELFF. Here the CDR3 DNA reads TGTGCCAGCAGTTTAGGGCGCACCGGGGAGCTGTTTTTT.

The rearrangement joins TRBV9 to TRBJ1-2; 8 bases are shared with TRBD1. Looked up from germline, CDR1 is SGDLS and CDR2 is YYNGEE. The CDR3 is 13 residues long. The junction had 6 bases not matched to a gene; V was cut back by 3 bases and J by 8 bases. The CDR3 loop reads CASSARTGTGYTF. In DNA, the CDR3 is TGTGCCAGCAGCGCACGGACAGGGACGGGCTACACCTTC.

V and J are TRBV5-4 and TRBJ2-5; TRBD2 is a possible D gene (5 bases). V lost 4 bases, J lost 2 bases, and 18 bases lay in between. CDR3 length: 16 residues. Per the germline V gene, CDR1 is SGHNT and CDR2 is YYREEE (reference sequence). The CDR3 DNA is TGTGCCAGCAGCATTGACGGACTTCACCAACAAGAGACCCAGTACTTC. Translation: CASSIDGLHQQETQYF.

The chain joins TRBV19 to TRBJ2-1, with 10 bases matching TRBD1. This CDR3 contains 14 residues. V shed 4 bases, J shed 3 bases, and the junction held 0 bases outside the gene matches. Germline CDR1 LNHDA, CDR2 SQIVND (reference sequence). For the CDR3, the DNA is TGTGCCAGTAGTAGGACAGGGGGCTACAATGAGCAGTTCTTC. It codes for CASSRTGGYNEQFF.

The genes are TRBV21-1 and TRBJ2-4; the DNA was not used to check the table's D call, TRBD2. TRBV21-1 constitutes a pseudogene. The CDR3 has 14 amino acids. Here the CDR3 DNA reads TGTGCCAGCAGCAAACGGCGGGAGGTTCACATTCAGTACTTC. This sequence encodes CASSKRREVHIQYF.

V usage is TRBV28 and J usage is TRBJ2-2, with 7 bases lining up with TRBD2. Germline V lookup: CDR1 MDHEN, CDR2 SYDVKM. Trimming removed 7 bases from V and 2 bases from J; junction bases left unmatched: 7. The CDR3 spans 15 residues. This chain's CDR3 is CASTSPGLNTGELFF. The DNA for the CDR3 is TGTGCCAGCACTTCACCGGGACTAAACACCGGGGAGCTGTTTTTT.

The chain has TRBV11-3 and TRBJ2-7; maybe TRBD1 (5 bases). The CDR3 spans 15 residues. CDR1 SGHNT and CDR2 YENEEA come from the germline V gene. Deletions cut 1 base from V and 6 bases from J, with 16 bases between. The CDR3 DNA reads TGTGCCAGCAGCTTAGCCGACCGGGCCAGGGTCGAGCAGTACTTC. Translating gives CASSLADRARVEQYF. Drawing the rest from reference TRBV11-3 and TRBJ2-7, the complete variable domain is EAGVVQSPRYKIIEKKQPVAFWCNPISGHNTLYWYLQNLGQGPELLIRYENEEAVDDSQLPKDRFSAERLKGVDSTLKIQPAELGDSAVYLCASSLADRARVEQYFGPGTRLTVT.